The 18 T cell receptor beta chains below come from one sample, sequenced in a study of blood T cell repertoires in COVID-19. TCRdb's copy holds only in-frame clones and misses some; the assay was immunoSEQ multiplex PCR. The sample contains roughly 71,000 clones, 80% to 85% of which appear only once. The specimen sequenced was peripheral blood. The origin of the receptors is a man aged 50 to 59 with active COVID-19.

This chain uses TRBV5-1 with TRBJ1-3; no clear D gene. The CDR3 covers 12 residues. V was clipped by 1 base and J by 4 bases, with 3 bases between them. CDR1 is SGHRS, CDR2 YFSETQ, per germline. CDR3 residues: CASSLQGNTIYF. The CDR3 DNA reads as TGCGCCAGCAGCTTGCAAGGAAACACCATATATTTT.

The genes are TRBV12-3 or TRBV12-4 and TRBJ2-5, with a possible D match to TRBD2 (5 bases). CDR3 length equals 11 residues. Trimming took off 6 bases at V and 7 bases at J, with 9 bases between the two ends. In DNA, the CDR3 is TGTGCCAGCAGCCCCGAGGGGACCCAGTACTTC. Encoded protein: CASSPEGTQYF.

For this clone: This same CDR3 is encoded by further DNA sequences in the sample. The chain joins TRBV6-5 to TRBJ1-1; a weak D match, TRBD1 (6 bases). The germline V and J ends were trimmed by 8 bases and 0 bases, with 13 bases remaining between them. The V gene's germline CDR1 is MNHEY and CDR2 SVGAGI. This CDR3 has 14 amino acids. As DNA, the CDR3 is TGTGCCAGCTCCAAACAGGGCATGAACACTGAAGCTTTCTTT. Residues: CASSKQGMNTEAFF.

The chain employs TRBV6-4 and TRBJ2-1, with TRBD1 matching 7 bases. The germline CDR1 and CDR2 sequences are MRHNA and SNTAGT. The CDR3 is made up of 15 amino acids. Trimming removed 2 bases from V and 6 bases from J; junction bases left unmatched: 7. CDR3 sequence: CASSDRESGGNEQFF. The CDR3 bases are TGTGCCAGCAGTGACCGAGAATCAGGGGGCAATGAGCAGTTCTTC.

The chain has TRBV2 and TRBJ2-7; 8 bases map to TRBD2. Germline V gene sequence: CDR1 SNHLY, CDR2 FYNNEI. The junction had 9 bases not matched to a gene; V was cut back by 5 bases and J by 0 bases. This CDR3 is 16 amino acids long. The CDR3 region is CASSPRLAGTSYEQYF. The DNA for the CDR3 is TGTGCCAGCAGTCCCCGATTAGCGGGGACCTCCTACGAGCAGTACTTC.

The rearrangement links TRBV19 to TRBJ2-2; 11 nucleotides line up with TRBD2. Germline values: CDR1 LNHDA, CDR2 SQIVND (reference sequence). The CDR3 length is 16 residues. V lost 7 bases to trimming and J lost 8 bases; unmatched junction nucleotides: 12. The CDR3 DNA sequence: TGTGCCAGTACCCCCCTAGCGGGAGGCGAGGGAGGGGAGCTGTTTTTT. Translated, it gives CASTPLAGGEGGELFF. Full variable domain (missing parts from reference TRBV19 and TRBJ2-2): DGGITQSPKYLFRKEGQNVTLSCEQNLNHDAMYWYRQDPGQGLRLIYYSQIVNDFQKGDIAEGYSVSREKKESFPLTVTSAQKNPTAFYLCASTPLAGGEGGELFFGEGSRLTVL.

The chain recombines TRBV19 with TRBJ1-6, with 8 bases lining up with TRBD1. The J segment lost 10 bases and the V segment lost 6 bases, leaving 8 bases of the junction unmatched. Germline lookup yields CDR1 LNHDA and CDR2 SQIVND (reference sequence). This CDR3 contains 14 residues. In DNA, the CDR3 is TGTGCCAGTAGCCGGACAGGGTCTAGGTCACCCCTCCACTTT. Translated, it gives CASSRTGSRSPLHF.

This chain connects TRBV24-1 to TRBJ1-2; perhaps TRBD1 as D (5 bases). The V and J ends lost 7 bases and 2 bases respectively, with 7 bases between them. There are 12 residues in the CDR3. Germline V CDR1 and CDR2: KGHDR, SFDVKD. The CDR3 reads CATSDRNYGYTF. The DNA of the CDR3 is TGTGCCACCAGCGACAGAAACTATGGCTACACCTTC.

J is TRBJ1-5 and V is TRBV2; D is undetermined. V lost 7 bases and J lost 8, with 21 bases in between. The CDR3 is 15 amino acids. Germline CDR1 and CDR2: SNHLY and FYNNEI. CDR3 nucleotides: TGTGCCAGCACCCCAACGGGGTCACCCGCTGAGCCCCAGCATTTT. Its protein product is CASTPTGSPAEPQHF.

This clone has more than one count but fewer than ten. The CDR3 sequence is CASSETSGRNTGELFF. The CDR3 DNA reads TGCGCCAGCAGCGAGACTAGCGGTAGGAACACCGGGGAGCTGTTTTTT. The genes are TRBV5-1 and TRBJ2-2; 9 bases are a match to TRBD2. Losses at the gene ends were 4 bases for V and 1 base for J; bases not matched to a gene: 5. Germline-derived CDR1 and CDR2 are SGHRS and YFSETQ. The CDR3 has 16 amino acids.

A word on this clone: The junction departs from the called germline gene at one end, perhaps through a read error. This chain joins TRBV3-1 (or the pseudogene TRBV3-2) and TRBJ2-7; the match to TRBD2 covers 7 bases. The CDR3 length is 12 residues. CDR1 and CDR2 (germline): LGHDT, YNNKEL (reference sequence). CDR3 bases: TGTGCCAGCAGCCAGGCCCCGGGACTACGCAACTTC. Residues: CASSQAPGLRNF.

As DNA, the CDR3 is TGTGCCAGCAGCCCCCGTGGAACAGCTAGCACAGATACGCAGTATTTT. Translation gives CASSPRGTASTDTQYF. The chain is built from TRBV9 and TRBJ2-3; D is ambiguous. The CDR3 sequence is 16 residues long. Germline values: CDR1 SGDLS, CDR2 YYNGEE. V was pared by 4 bases and J by 0 bases, with 15 bases between.

The gene calls are TRBV3-1 (or the pseudogene TRBV3-2) and TRBJ2-3; 11 bases fit TRBD1. There are 15 residues in the CDR3. V trimming: 2 bases; J trimming: 5 bases; junction bases outside the gene matches: 3. Per the germline V gene, CDR1 is LGHDT and CDR2 is YNNKEL (reference sequence). For the CDR3, the DNA is TGTGCCAGCAGCCAACCGGGACAGGGGGGAGATACGCAGTATTTT. This encodes CASSQPGQGGDTQYF.

The chain links TRBV5-1 to TRBJ2-3, with 8 bases aligning to TRBD2. Germline V gene sequence: CDR1 SGHRS, CDR2 YFSETQ. The V and J ends lost 1 base and 4 bases, in that order; junction bases with no gene match: 5. CDR3 length: 15 amino acids. CDR3 coding DNA: TGCGCCAGCAGCTTGACGGGAGGGCCCTCAGATACGCAGTATTTT. It translates to CASSLTGGPSDTQYF.

This clone came up a few times. V is TRBV19 and J is TRBJ1-5; the D gene is possibly TRBD1 (5 bases). The germline V gene has CDR1 LNHDA and CDR2 SQIVND (reference sequence). The CDR3 covers 14 residues. The V end was cut by 5 bases, the J end by 3 bases, with 11 bases between. CDR3 DNA sequence: TGTGCCAGTAGTGCGGGACGGAACAATCAGCCCCAGCATTTT. Translation gives CASSAGRNNQPQHF.

This clone was recorded once. The V call is TRBV7-7, the J call TRBJ2-2; 7 positions agree with TRBD1. V dropped 5 bases and J dropped 1; count of bases not matched to a gene: 7. The germline V gene has CDR1 SSHAT and CDR2 FNYEAQ (reference sequence). The CDR3 spans 16 residues. CDR3 sequence: CASSIGQEMNTGELFF. In DNA, the CDR3 is TGTGCCAGCAGCATTGGACAGGAGATGAACACCGGGGAGCTGTTTTTT.

This clone was recorded once. The CDR3 DNA follows: TGTGCCAGCAGCTTAGTGGGGGAGGGGGACAATGAGCAGTTCTTC. Its translation is CASSLVGEGDNEQFF. The chain carries TRBV7-9 and TRBJ2-1, with a tentative D call TRBD2 (7 bases). With 1 base removed from V and 5 bases from J, the gap between germline ends came to 12 bases. This CDR3 contains 15 residues. The germline gives CDR1 SEHNR, CDR2 FQNEAQ (reference sequence).

The rearrangement links TRBV29-1 to TRBJ2-3, with 9 bases matching TRBD1. From germline, CDR1 is SQVTM and CDR2 ANQGSEA. The CDR3 is made up of 15 amino acids. Germline trimming cut 4 bases from V and 3 bases from J; bases unmatched to any gene: 8. CDR3 in amino acids: CSVGSTQGATDTQYF. DNA for the CDR3: TGCAGCGTTGGATCGACACAGGGGGCGACAGATACGCAGTATTTT.